The 24 T cell receptor beta chains listed next were all sequenced from one sample in a study of T cells in localized non-small cell lung cancer. Sequencing used immunoSEQ multiplex PCR; TCRdb keeps in-frame clones, though not all of them. The table shows almost 40,000 clones, with 70% to 80% occurring only once. Sequences were derived from PBMCs, sampled before any cancer treatment. The source is a woman aged 40-75 years with stage II squamous cell lung carcinoma.

Note on this clone: Other DNA sequences in the sample encode the same CDR3. This rearrangement joins TRBV19 to TRBJ1-3, with unresolved D. V lost 5 bases, J lost 2 bases, and 7 bases lay in between. CDR3 length: 13 residues. Germline V lookup: CDR1 LNHDA, CDR2 SQIVND (reference sequence). CDR3 sequence reads: CASSPSPGNTIYF. CDR3 DNA sequence: TGTGCCAGTAGTCCCAGCCCTGGAAACACCATATATTTT.

The chain has TRBV7-8 and TRBJ2-3, with 8 positions matching TRBD1. With V trimmed by 1 base and J by 2 bases, 2 bases remained unmatched. Germline V gene data show CDR1 as SGHVS and CDR2 as FQNEAQ. CDR3 length: 15 residues. CDR3: CASSLEQGDTDTQYF. The CDR3 DNA is TGTGCCAGCAGCTTAGAACAGGGGGACACAGATACGCAGTATTTT.

The chain recombines TRBV28 with TRBJ2-7; possible D gene TRBD1, 6 bases. This CDR3 spans 15 amino acids. Trimming left V 5 bases short and J 0 bases short, with 14 bases between. Per germline, CDR1 MDHEN and CDR2 SYDVKM. The CDR3 sequence: CASSTTNRVSYEQYF. The DNA for the CDR3 is TGTGCCAGCAGTACAACAAACAGGGTCTCCTACGAGCAGTACTTC.

The chain carries TRBV14 and TRBJ1-2, with unresolved D. The CDR3 contains 14 residues. Germline lookup yields CDR1 SGHDN and CDR2 FVKESK. The V and J ends lost 1 base and 4 bases respectively, with 10 bases between them. CDR3 DNA sequence: TGTGCCAGCAGCCAAGTCGCCCACCCCTATGGCTACACCTTC. Translation: CASSQVAHPYGYTF. The full variable domain, with the rest looked up from reference TRBV14 and TRBJ1-2, is EAGVTQFPSHSVIEKGQTVTLRCDPISGHDNLYWYRRVMGKEIKFLLHFVKESKQDESGMPNNRFLAERTGGTYSTLKVQPAELEDSGVYFCASSQVAHPYGYTFGSGTRLTVV.

This chain links TRBV5-6 with TRBJ2-5, with 8 nucleotides matching TRBD2. The CDR3 loop spans 15 amino acids. Per the germline V gene, CDR1 is SGHDT and CDR2 is YYEEEE. V dropped 4 bases and J dropped 9; count of bases not matched to a gene: 14. CDR3 protein: CASSRLTSGVQAQYF. In nucleotides, the CDR3 is TGTGCCAGCAGCAGACTAACTAGCGGAGTCCAGGCCCAGTACTTC.

V usage is TRBV19 and J usage is TRBJ2-2; the D is unclear. The CDR3 has 15 residues. Germline loops: CDR1 LNHDA, CDR2 SQIVND (reference sequence). The ends were cut back, 8 bases at V and 3 bases at J, with 16 bases in the middle. CDR3 region: CASGKLHGYTGELFF. CDR3 DNA: TGTGCCAGTGGAAAACTCCACGGCTACACCGGGGAGCTGTTTTTT.

The gene calls are TRBV5-8 and TRBJ2-7, with a tentative D call TRBD1 (6 bases). Germline values: CDR1 SGHTS, CDR2 YDEGEE. The CDR3 has 15 amino acids. V shed 4 bases and J shed 3 bases, with 17 bases lying between them. CDR3 nucleotide sequence: TGTGCCAGCAGCACCCCGGGACACTCCCTCTACGAGCAGTACTTC. Amino acid sequence: CASSTPGHSLYEQYF.

The chain uses TRBV5-1 and TRBJ2-1, with 14 bases matching TRBD2. Looked up from germline, CDR1 is SGHRS and CDR2 is YFSETQ. The CDR3 length is 18 residues. The J segment lost 7 bases and the V segment lost 0 bases, leaving 9 bases of the junction unmatched. The CDR3 coding sequence is TGCGCCAGCAGCTTGGGCGCCGGGACTAGCGGGAGTCGGAATGAGCAGTTCTTC. Residues: CASSLGAGTSGSRNEQFF.

V usage is TRBV11-2 and J usage is TRBJ1-2; a possible D gene is TRBD1 (5 bases). The CDR3 length is 16 residues. With 5 bases removed from V and 4 bases from J, the gap between germline ends came to 20 bases. Germline CDR1 is SGHAT and CDR2 is FQNNGV. The CDR3 DNA sequence: TGTGCCAGCAGCGACTCCGGGACCGCGATTCCCTATGGCTACACCTTC. Residues: CASSDSGTAIPYGYTF.

The table lists this clone with a few counts. The chain uses TRBV7-2 and TRBJ1-2; 9 bases fit TRBD1. The CDR3 runs to 18 residues. Germline CDR1 reads SGHTA; CDR2 reads FQGNSA. After removal of 5 bases from V and 0 bases from J, the junction contained 13 bases not matched to a gene. In nucleotides, the CDR3 is TGTGCCAGCAGCCGTCCCGGGACAGGGCTTTTCGCTAACTATGGCTACACCTTC. It specifies CASSRPGTGLFANYGYTF.

The chain combines TRBV29-1 with TRBJ2-5; D assignment may be TRBD1 or TRBD2 (7 bases each). The CDR3 totals 12 residues. The germline CDR1 and CDR2 sequences are SQVTM and ANQGSEA. V was shortened by 6 bases and J by 5 bases, with 13 bases between the two germline ends. The CDR3 DNA sequence: TGCAGCGTGGGGGGGACAGCGGAGACCCAGTACTTC. Its protein product is CSVGGTAETQYF.

The V gene is TRBV7-9, the J gene TRBJ1-2; 10 nucleotides align to TRBD1. This CDR3 is built from 15 residues. The germline V gene encodes CDR1 SEHNR and CDR2 FQNEAQ (reference sequence). V lost 4 bases to trimming and J lost 2 bases; unmatched junction nucleotides: 4. In nucleotides, the CDR3 is TGTGCCAGCAGCTCCGGACAGGGGGGAAACTATGGCTACACCTTC. Its translation: CASSSGQGGNYGYTF.

The gene calls are TRBV6-5 and TRBJ2-1; TRBD2 aligns across 8 bases. V shed 1 base, J shed 8 bases, and the junction held 4 bases outside the gene matches. The CDR3 length is 14 residues. The germline CDR1 and CDR2 sequences are MNHEY and SVGAGI. CDR3 bases: TGTGCCAGCAGTTACTACGGGGGGGCCGATGAGCAGTTCTTC. This codes for CASSYYGGADEQFF.

The chain recombines TRBV21-1 with TRBJ2-7; TRBD2, the table's D call, was not compared with the DNA. TRBV21-1 is annotated as a pseudogene. This CDR3 has 17 amino acids. CDR3 amino acids: CASSHKEEGSGPYEQYV. Written as DNA, the CDR3 is TGTGCCAGCAGCCACAAGGAGGAGGGTTCGGGGCCCTACGAGCAGTACGTC.

The chain links TRBV10-3 to TRBJ2-5; the match to TRBD2 covers 8 bases. This CDR3 spans 14 amino acids. V was pared by 0 bases and J by 5 bases, with 2 bases of the junction left unmatched. Germline CDR1 and CDR2: ENHRY and SYGVKD. CDR3 in amino acids: CAISESTGGETQYF. The CDR3, as DNA: TGTGCCATCAGTGAGTCGACGGGAGGGGAGACCCAGTACTTC.

This clone was observed at least ten times. The chain carries TRBV5-4 and TRBJ1-2; TRBD1 might be the D (5 bases). V shed 2 bases and J shed 8 bases, with 16 bases lying between them. Germline CDR1 is SGHNT and CDR2 is YYREEE (reference sequence). CDR3 length: 14 amino acids. CDR3 bases: TGTGCCAGCAGCTTTGAGGGCAGGCGGGGCGGCTACACCTTC. Its translation is CASSFEGRRGGYTF.

The genes are TRBV2 and TRBJ2-4, with D maybe TRBD2 (6 bases). The CDR3 consists of 13 residues. The germline CDR1 and CDR2 sequences are SNHLY and FYNNEI. V shed 8 bases and J shed 3 bases, with 11 bases lying between them. CDR3 nucleotides: TGTGCCAGCCGGAGGGTTGGCAAAAACATTCAGTACTTC. This encodes CASRRVGKNIQYF.

The gene calls are TRBV19 and TRBJ1-4; D not resolved. The CDR3 sequence is 19 residues long. The V end was cut by 3 bases, the J end by 0 bases, with 20 bases between. Looked up from germline, CDR1 is LNHDA and CDR2 is SQIVND (reference sequence). The CDR3 DNA is TGTGCCAGTAGTATCGACGGTACCGACTCCATTGCAACTAATGAAAAACTGTTTTTT. The encoded protein is CASSIDGTDSIATNEKLFF.

V usage is TRBV7-2 and J usage is TRBJ1-3, with D uncertain. Trimming removed 0 bases at V and 4 bases at J, with 4 bases between. CDR1 is SGHTA and CDR2 is FQGNSA in the germline V gene. The CDR3 consists of 13 residues. CDR3 bases: TGTGCCAGCAGCTTAGCACAAGGAAACACCATATATTTT. Translating gives CASSLAQGNTIYF.

This clone was seen a single time. The rearrangement links TRBV5-6 to TRBJ2-7; 9 bases fit TRBD2. Germline V lookup: CDR1 SGHDT, CDR2 YYEEEE. V lost 4 bases and J lost 2; bases outside the gene matches: 7. The CDR3 consists of 15 residues. CDR3 loop: CASSLPGGRAYEQYF. The CDR3 DNA sequence: TGTGCCAGCAGCCTCCCCGGCGGGAGGGCCTACGAGCAGTACTTC. Full variable domain (rest looked up from reference TRBV5-6 and TRBJ2-7): DAGVTQSPTHLIKTRGQQVTLRCSPKSGHDTVSWYQQALGQGPQFIFQYYEEEERQRGNFPDRFSGHQFPNYSSELNVNALLLGDSALYLCASSLPGGRAYEQYFGPGTRLTVT.

The chain carries TRBV28 and TRBJ1-2, with unresolved D. This CDR3 comprises 13 residues. Germline lookup yields CDR1 MDHEN and CDR2 SYDVKM. The ends were cut back, 2 bases at V and 0 bases at J, with 4 bases in the middle. CDR3 sequence (DNA): TGTGCCAGCAGTTTAACTGCTAACTATGGCTACACCTTC. Residues: CASSLTANYGYTF.

The V gene is TRBV15, the J gene TRBJ2-3, with D unclear. The CDR3 totals 18 residues. The germline V gene encodes CDR1 LNHNV and CDR2 YYDKDF (reference sequence). The germline V and J ends were trimmed by 2 bases and 2 bases, with 20 bases remaining between them. The CDR3 sequence: CATSRFPQGGFATDTQYF. CDR3 bases: TGTGCCACCAGCAGATTCCCTCAAGGTGGATTTGCCACAGATACGCAGTATTTT.

J is TRBJ2-1 and V is TRBV10-2; possibly TRBD1 for D (5 bases). V lost 0 bases and J 5 bases, leaving 11 bases between the germline ends. CDR1 and CDR2 (germline): WSHSY, SAAADI. This CDR3 comprises 15 residues. CDR3 DNA sequence: TGCGCCAGCAGTGAGTCGGGGCCGCCAGACAATGAGCAGTTCTTC. This sequence encodes CASSESGPPDNEQFF.

As to this clone: The sample has other DNA sequences that encode this CDR3 too. The gene calls are TRBV2 and TRBJ2-7; possible D gene TRBD1, 5 bases. V lost 2 bases and J lost 4, with 6 bases in between. Per germline, CDR1 SNHLY and CDR2 FYNNEI. CDR3 size: 12 residues. The DNA for the CDR3 is TGTGCCAGCAGTGAAAGGGGTTACGAGCAGTACGTC. Protein sequence: CASSERGYEQYV.